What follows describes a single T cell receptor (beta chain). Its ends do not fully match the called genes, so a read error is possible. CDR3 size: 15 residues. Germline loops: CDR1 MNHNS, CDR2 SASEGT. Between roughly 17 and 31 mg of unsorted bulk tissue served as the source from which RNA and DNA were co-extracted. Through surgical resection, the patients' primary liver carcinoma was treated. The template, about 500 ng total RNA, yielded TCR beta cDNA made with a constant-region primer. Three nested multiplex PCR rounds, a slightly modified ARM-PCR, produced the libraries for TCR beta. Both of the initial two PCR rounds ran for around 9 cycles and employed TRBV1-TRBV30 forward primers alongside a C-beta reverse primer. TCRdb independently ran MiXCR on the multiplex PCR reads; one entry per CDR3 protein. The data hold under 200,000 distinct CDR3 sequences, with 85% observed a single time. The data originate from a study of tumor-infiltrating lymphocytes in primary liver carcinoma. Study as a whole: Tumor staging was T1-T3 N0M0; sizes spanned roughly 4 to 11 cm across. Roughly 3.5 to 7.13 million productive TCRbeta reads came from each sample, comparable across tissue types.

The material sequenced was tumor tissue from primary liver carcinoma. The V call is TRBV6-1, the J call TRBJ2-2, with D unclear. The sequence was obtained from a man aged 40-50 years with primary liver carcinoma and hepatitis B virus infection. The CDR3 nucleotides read TGTGCCATCAGTGAAGGATGGTGGCTCACCGGGGAGCTGTTTTTT. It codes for CAISEGWWLTGELFF.